The source of this T cell receptor (beta chain) is a study of blood T cell repertoires in COVID-19. Across the study: Sites in the United States, Italy and Spain provided acute and convalescent COVID-19 samples. Sources were T cells, B-cell-depleted T cells, or PBMCs; the material itself was cDNA or gDNA.

This study enrolled people aged about 18 to 100 from 20 to 25 US geographic areas. Original processing notes: Amplification of reference gene primers was used by the study to estimate nucleated cell counts. Clones were read by immunoSEQ multiplex PCR, and TCRdb kept only the in-frame ones, dropping some. From that table come the V and J calls and clone size; the DNA was used to work out D and trimming. The table lists around 170,000 clones, 86% of them singletons. Germline V gene lookup returns CDR1 KGHDR and CDR2 SFDVKD. This CDR3 region has 14 residues. With V trimmed by 8 bases and J by 5 bases, 8 bases remained unmatched.

This chain connects TRBV24-1 to TRBJ2-3; TRBD2 matches at 8 bases. Material for sequencing was PBMCs or T cells enriched from blood (not recorded which). The TCR originated in a woman in her 30s who had recovered from COVID-19. The CDR3, as DNA: TGTGCCACCAACCGAGCGGGAGTGGGAGATACGCAGTATTTT. Protein sequence: CATNRAGVGDTQYF.